One and the same sample provided the 26 T cell receptor beta chains below, sequenced in a study of blood T cell repertoires in COVID-19. This table comes from immunoSEQ multiplex PCR, and its TCRdb copy is limited to in-frame clones, with some not included. This table has 330,000 or so clones, over 75% appearing once. Material: PBMCs or T cells enriched from blood (not recorded which). The source is a man between 25 and 39 years old who had recovered from COVID-19.

The rearrangement links TRBV24-1 to TRBJ2-1; TRBD1 matches 11 bases. Trimming took 10 bases from V and 7 from J; bases not matched to a gene: 8. Germline V gene data show CDR1 as KGHDR and CDR2 as SFDVKD. The CDR3 is 14 amino acids. The CDR3 DNA follows: TGTGCCACAACCGGGACAGGGGGGATGAATGAGCAGTTCTTC. This codes for CATTGTGGMNEQFF.

The gene calls are TRBV2 and TRBJ1-6; the match to TRBD1 covers 7 bases. V shed 7 bases, J shed 9 bases, and the junction held 6 bases outside the gene matches. This CDR3 contains 13 residues. CDR1 and CDR2 from the germline V gene are SNHLY and FYNNEI. CDR3 sequence: CASTDRVSSPLHF. The CDR3 bases are TGTGCCAGCACTGACAGGGTCAGTTCACCCCTCCACTTT. Variable domain in full (rest from reference TRBV2 and TRBJ1-6): EPEVTQTPSHQVTQMGQEVILRCVPISNHLYFYWYRQILGQKVEFLVSFYNNEISEKSEIFDDQFSVERPDGSNFTLKIRSTKLEDSAMYFCASTDRVSSPLHFGNGTRLTVT.

The chain carries TRBV7-3 and TRBJ2-3; TRBD1 matches 10 bases. The CDR3 runs to 14 residues. Trimming took 5 bases from V and 4 from J; bases not matched to a gene: 3. Germline V gene sequence: CDR1 SGHTA, CDR2 FQGTGA. CDR3 DNA: TGTGCCAGCAGCCCGGGGACAGGGGCAGATACGCAGTATTTT. Translation gives CASSPGTGADTQYF.

This sequence joins TRBV29-1 and TRBJ2-7, with 7 bases lining up with TRBD1. V lost 6 bases to trimming and J lost 0 bases; unmatched junction nucleotides: 8. This CDR3 has 14 amino acids. CDR1 and CDR2 (germline): SQVTM, ANQGSEA. CDR3 nucleotide sequence: TGCAGCGTGACCGGGACAGAGAGCTCCTACGAGCAGTACTTC. Its protein is CSVTGTESSYEQYF.

The chain is built from TRBV18 and TRBJ1-2; the match to TRBD1 covers 10 bases. Unmatched junction bases numbered 2, after V lost 0 bases and J lost 7 bases. This CDR3 comprises 14 residues. Germline V gene sequence: CDR1 KGHSH, CDR2 LQKENI. In DNA, the CDR3 is TGTGCCAGCTCACCACCGACAGGGGGCTCTGGCTACACCTTC. It translates to CASSPPTGGSGYTF.

This clone has just one count. The V call is TRBV10-2, the J call TRBJ2-4; TRBD2 agrees at 7 bases. V was pared by 2 bases and J by 4 bases, with 5 bases of the junction left unmatched. The CDR3 has 15 amino acids. The germline V gene has CDR1 WSHSY and CDR2 SAAADI. The CDR3 loop is CASSEASSGKNIQYF. CDR3 in DNA: TGCGCCAGCAGTGAGGCTTCTAGCGGAAAAAACATTCAGTACTTC.

The J gene is TRBJ1-5, the V gene TRBV2; maybe TRBD1 (6 bases). From germline, CDR1 is SNHLY and CDR2 FYNNEI. With 6 bases removed from V and 6 bases from J, the gap between germline ends came to 15 bases. This CDR3 spans 14 amino acids. Written as DNA, the CDR3 is TGTGCCAGCAGAACAGGGCTGGGGAGTCAGCCCCAGCATTTT. Translated, it gives CASRTGLGSQPQHF.

This clone was seen once. The chain couples TRBV4-1 to TRBJ1-2, with a possible D match to TRBD1 (5 bases). The CDR3 sequence is 17 residues long. Germline-derived CDR1 and CDR2 are MGHRA and YSYEKL. V was cut by 0 bases and J by 2 bases, with 16 bases left in between. For the CDR3, the DNA is TGCGCCAGCAGCCAAGATAATTTGGGGACTGCCAACTATGGCTACACCTTC. The encoded protein is CASSQDNLGTANYGYTF.

This chain connects TRBV9 to TRBJ1-3; D may be TRBD1 (6 bases). The CDR3 spans 17 residues. V lost 4 bases, J lost 0 bases, and 17 bases lay in between. Germline V lookup: CDR1 SGDLS, CDR2 YYNGEE. CDR3 in amino acids: CASSPGTPDHSGNTIYF. The CDR3 DNA follows: TGTGCCAGCAGCCCGGGGACACCGGATCACTCTGGAAACACCATATATTTT.

This chain links TRBV28 with TRBJ1-6; maybe TRBD1 (5 bases). Trimming stripped 5 bases from V and 7 bases from J, with 18 bases between. The V gene's germline CDR1 is MDHEN and CDR2 SYDVKM. The CDR3 has 16 residues. This CDR3 is CASSPPSSGGNSPLHF. The DNA for the CDR3 is TGTGCCAGCAGTCCCCCTAGCAGCGGGGGGAATTCACCCCTCCACTTT.

This clone was counted a few times. Additional DNA sequences in this sample encode the identical CDR3. Here the CDR3 DNA reads TGTGCCAGCAGCCTCAGGGGTTACAATGAGCAGTTCTTC. It encodes CASSLRGYNEQFF. J is TRBJ2-1 and V is TRBV28; D possibly corresponds to TRBD1 (6 bases). The V end lost 6 bases, the J end lost 4 bases, and 10 bases lay between the germline ends. The germline CDR1 and CDR2 sequences are MDHEN and SYDVKM. There are 13 residues in the CDR3.

This clone showed up just once. V gene TRBV9 combines with J gene TRBJ2-1; 11 nucleotides match TRBD2. J was trimmed by 1 base and V by 3 bases; bases with no gene match: 3. Germline CDR1 reads SGDLS; CDR2 reads YYNGEE. The CDR3 has 16 residues. CDR3 DNA: TGTGCCAGCAGCGATAGCGGGGGGGCATCCTACAATGAGCAGTTCTTC. Encoded protein: CASSDSGGASYNEQFF. The variable domain in full, with the rest retrieved from reference TRBV9 and TRBJ2-1, is DSGVTQTPKHLITATGQRVTLRCSPRSGDLSVYWYQQSLDQGLQFLIQYYNGEERAKGNILERFSAQQFPDLHSELNLSSLELGDSALYFCASSDSGGASYNEQFFGPGTRLTVL.

The J gene is TRBJ1-5, the V gene TRBV7-8; 7 nucleotides match TRBD1. CDR3 length: 13 residues. With V trimmed by 6 bases and J by 4 bases, 3 bases remained unmatched. Germline CDR1 and CDR2: SGHVS and FQNEAQ. The CDR3 sequence: CASSSGQNQPQHF. For the CDR3, the DNA is TGTGCCAGCAGTTCGGGACAGAATCAGCCCCAGCATTTT.

This clone came up once. V usage is TRBV5-1 and J usage is TRBJ2-5; TRBD2 matches at 7 bases. V shed 5 bases and J 4 bases; nucleotides not matched to a gene: 14. CDR1 and CDR2 (germline): SGHRS, YFSETQ. CDR3 length equals 16 residues. The CDR3 region has the DNA TGCGCCAGCAGGGTTCCGGCGGGCGGGAGTGGAGAGACCCAGTACTTC. Its protein product is CASRVPAGGSGETQYF.

This chain connects TRBV19 to TRBJ2-1; 9 bases match TRBD1. The V gene's germline CDR1 is LNHDA and CDR2 SQIVND (reference sequence). The CDR3 is 16 amino acids. Losses at the gene ends were 4 bases for V and 0 bases for J; bases not matched to a gene: 4. This CDR3 is CASSRDRVRSYNEQFF. For the CDR3, the DNA is TGTGCCAGTAGTAGGGACAGGGTCCGCTCCTACAATGAGCAGTTCTTC.

CDR3: CASIGGGGKNEQFF. CDR3 DNA sequence: TGTGCCAGCATTGGCGGGGGAGGGAAGAATGAGCAGTTCTTC. This sequence joins TRBV6-5 and TRBJ2-1, with 7 bases lining up with TRBD2. V was pared by 7 bases and J by 7 bases, with 10 bases of the junction left unmatched. Germline assignment: CDR1 MNHEY and CDR2 SVGAGI. The CDR3 has 14 residues.

This rearrangement joins TRBV5-6 to TRBJ1-2, with D possibly being TRBD1 (5 bases). V was shortened by 4 bases and J by 4 bases, with 11 bases between the two germline ends. This CDR3 comprises 13 residues. CDR1 is SGHDT and CDR2 is YYEEEE in the germline V gene. CDR3 DNA sequence: TGTGCCAGCAGCCTTGGACAACCCTATGGCTACACCTTC. Its protein product is CASSLGQPYGYTF. Combining the CDR3 with reference TRBV5-6 and TRBJ1-2 gives the whole variable domain DAGVTQSPTHLIKTRGQQVTLRCSPKSGHDTVSWYQQALGQGPQFIFQYYEEEERQRGNFPDRFSGHQFPNYSSELNVNALLLGDSALYLCASSLGQPYGYTFGSGTRLTVV.

DNA for the CDR3: TGTGCCAGCAGCGTAGGGGGAGGGTACTCCTACGAGCAGTACTTC. Its translation is CASSVGGGYSYEQYF. The V gene is TRBV9, the J gene TRBJ2-7; 7 bases are a match to TRBD2. With V trimmed by 0 bases and J by 0 bases, 3 bases remained unmatched. The CDR3 extends over 15 amino acids. The germline gives CDR1 SGDLS, CDR2 YYNGEE.

In this sample, this clone turned up once. This chain connects TRBV24-1 to TRBJ1-3, with D unclear. Trimming pared 4 bases from V and 8 bases from J, leaving 14 bases between. This CDR3 has 14 residues. CDR1 and CDR2 from the germline V gene are KGHDR and SFDVKD. The DNA of the CDR3 is TGTGCCACCAGTGAAAACGGGAGCGAAGACACCATATATTTT. Its protein is CATSENGSEDTIYF.

The rearrangement links TRBV7-9 to TRBJ2-1, with TRBD2 matching over 11 bases. CDR1 is SEHNR, CDR2 FQNEAQ, per germline (reference sequence). The V segment lost 2 bases and the J segment 6 bases; nucleotides outside the gene matches: 6. CDR3 length equals 16 residues. The CDR3 is CASSLPLGLAVNEQFF. The CDR3 nucleotides read TGTGCCAGCAGCTTACCGTTGGGACTAGCGGTCAATGAGCAGTTCTTC.

This chain connects TRBV5-1 to TRBJ1-4; D unresolved. The CDR3 is made up of 15 amino acids. V lost 5 bases and J lost 0, with 11 bases in between. Per the germline V gene, CDR1 is SGHRS and CDR2 is YFSETQ. The CDR3 nucleotides read TGCGCCAGCAGTTGGGCAGCAGCAACTAATGAAAAACTGTTTTTT. Translated, it gives CASSWAAATNEKLFF.

This chain links TRBV5-1 with TRBJ1-2, with 10 bases identical to TRBD1. Germline trimming cut 4 bases from V and 3 bases from J; bases unmatched to any gene: 6. This CDR3 spans 15 amino acids. Germline CDR1 and CDR2: SGHRS and YFSETQ. The CDR3 here is CASSQRQGAYYGYTF. The CDR3 DNA follows: TGCGCCAGCAGCCAGAGACAGGGGGCTTACTATGGCTACACCTTC.

The genes are TRBV9 and TRBJ2-5; 11 bases agree with TRBD2. The J segment lost 3 bases and the V segment lost 4 bases, leaving 5 bases of the junction unmatched. This CDR3 spans 15 amino acids. Germline V gene lookup returns CDR1 SGDLS and CDR2 YYNGEE. The CDR3 loop reads CASSFTTSGEETQYF. The CDR3 DNA reads as TGTGCCAGCAGCTTCACGACTAGCGGGGAAGAGACCCAGTACTTC.

The chain carries TRBV1 and TRBJ2-3; TRBD2 reflects the table's D call only, with no check against the DNA. TRBV1 is listed as a pseudogene. This CDR3 has 14 residues. The CDR3 loop reads CTGGLAGVADTQYF. CDR3 nucleotide sequence: TGCACCGGGGGCCTAGCGGGGGTCGCAGATACGCAGTATTTT.

The chain's CDR3 is CASSLMGDQPQHF. Written as DNA, the CDR3 is TGCGCCAGCAGCTTGATGGGAGATCAGCCCCAGCATTTT. The chain carries TRBV5-1 and TRBJ1-5; D is unclear. The CDR3 runs to 13 residues. Deletions cut 1 base from V and 5 bases from J, with 7 bases between. Germline assignment: CDR1 SGHRS and CDR2 YFSETQ.

The chain uses TRBV7-9 and TRBJ1-2; 7 bases align to TRBD1. V was clipped by 1 base and J by 2 bases; unmatched bases: 1. Per germline, CDR1 SEHNR and CDR2 FQNEAQ (reference sequence). The CDR3 length is 14 residues. The CDR3 here is CASSLEGANYGYTF. The CDR3 DNA sequence: TGTGCCAGCAGCTTAGAGGGGGCGAACTATGGCTACACCTTC. The full variable domain, in which reference TRBV7-9 and TRBJ1-2 provide the parts outside the CDR3, is DTGVSQNPRHKITKRGQNVTFRCDPISEHNRLYWYRQTLGQGPEFLTYFQNEAQLEKSRLLSDRFSAERPKGSFSTLEIQRTEQGDSAMYLCASSLEGANYGYTFGSGTRLTVV.